Sequencing of this TCR beta chain was carried out in a study of beta chain features in type 1 diabetes. Study-wide results and limits: Cells carrying high TCR expression could end up over-represented when cDNA is sequenced. Sampled from patients, naive, central memory and Treg TCRB repertoires appeared more similar than those sampled from healthy donors.

Isolated RNA was reverse transcribed in full, so expressed TCRB transcripts were sequenced. Sequencing used immunoSEQ multiplex PCR; TCRdb keeps in-frame clones, though not all of them. The data show roughly 41,000 clones, roughly 49% seen once. CD45RO/CCR7/CD25/CD127/CD95/CD27 staining was used to isolate CD4+ naive, central memory, regulatory and stem cell-like memory cells by sorting. Trimming left V 3 bases short and J 2 bases short, with 10 bases between. Germline lookup yields CDR1 MNHEY and CDR2 SMNVEV (reference sequence). This CDR3 is 14 amino acids long. In its sample, this clone was seen a few times. Its antigen remains unidentified.

The sequencing input was central memory CD4+ T cells from blood. The clonotype was recovered from a young woman in good health. J is TRBJ2-5 and V is TRBV27, with D perhaps TRBD1 (5 bases). The CDR3 DNA sequence: TGTGCCAGCAGTTTCGGTCAGGGTCAAGAGACCCAGTACTTC. It is translated as CASSFGQGQETQYF.